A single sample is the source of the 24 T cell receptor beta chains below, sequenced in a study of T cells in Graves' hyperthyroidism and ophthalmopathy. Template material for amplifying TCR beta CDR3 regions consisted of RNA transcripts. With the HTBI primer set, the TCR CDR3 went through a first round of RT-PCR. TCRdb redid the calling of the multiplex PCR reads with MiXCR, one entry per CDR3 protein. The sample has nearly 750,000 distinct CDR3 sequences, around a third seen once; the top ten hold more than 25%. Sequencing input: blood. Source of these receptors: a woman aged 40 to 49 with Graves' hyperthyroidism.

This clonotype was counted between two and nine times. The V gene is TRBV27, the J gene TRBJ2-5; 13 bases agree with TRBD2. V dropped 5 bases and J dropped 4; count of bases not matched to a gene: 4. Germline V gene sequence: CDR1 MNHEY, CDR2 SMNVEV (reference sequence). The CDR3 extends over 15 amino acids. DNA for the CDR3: TGTGCCAGCAGTGCCACTAGCGGGAGGGGAGAGACCCAGTACTTC. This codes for CASSATSGRGETQYF.

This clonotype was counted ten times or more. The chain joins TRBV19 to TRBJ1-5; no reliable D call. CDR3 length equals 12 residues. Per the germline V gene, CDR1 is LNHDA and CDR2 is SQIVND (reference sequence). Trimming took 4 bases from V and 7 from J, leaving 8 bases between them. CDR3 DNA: TGTGCCAGTAGTAGGCAGTTACAGCCCCAGCATTTT. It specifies CASSRQLQPQHF.

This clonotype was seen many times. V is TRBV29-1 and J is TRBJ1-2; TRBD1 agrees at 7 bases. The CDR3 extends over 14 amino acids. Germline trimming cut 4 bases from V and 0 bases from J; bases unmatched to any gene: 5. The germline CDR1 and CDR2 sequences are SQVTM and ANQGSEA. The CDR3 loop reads CSVGEGAANYGYTF. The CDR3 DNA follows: TGCAGCGTTGGCGAGGGGGCAGCTAACTATGGCTACACCTTC. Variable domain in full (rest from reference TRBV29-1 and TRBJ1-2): SAVISQKPSRDICQRGTSLTIQCQVDSQVTMMFWYRQQPGQSLTLIATANQGSEATYESGFVIDKFPISRPNLTFSTLTVSNMSPEDSSIYLCSVGEGAANYGYTFGSGTRLTVV.

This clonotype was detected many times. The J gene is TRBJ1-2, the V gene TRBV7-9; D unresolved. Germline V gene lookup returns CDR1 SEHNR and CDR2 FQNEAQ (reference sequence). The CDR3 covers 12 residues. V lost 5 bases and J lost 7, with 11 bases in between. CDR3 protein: CASSTTISGYTF. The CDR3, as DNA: TGTGCCAGCAGCACGACGATAAGTGGCTACACCTTC.

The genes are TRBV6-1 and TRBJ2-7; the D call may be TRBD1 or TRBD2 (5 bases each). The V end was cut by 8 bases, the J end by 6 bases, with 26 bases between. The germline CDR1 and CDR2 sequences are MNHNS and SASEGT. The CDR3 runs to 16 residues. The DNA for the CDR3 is TGTGCCAGCGCCGCCCGGTCCGGGACCACCGTCAGCGAGCAGTACTTC. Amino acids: CASAARSGTTVSEQYF.

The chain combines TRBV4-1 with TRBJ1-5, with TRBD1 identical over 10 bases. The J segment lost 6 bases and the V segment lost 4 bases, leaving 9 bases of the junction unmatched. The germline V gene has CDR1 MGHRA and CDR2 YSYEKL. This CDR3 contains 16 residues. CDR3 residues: CASSLYQDRGAQPQHF. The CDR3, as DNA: TGCGCCAGCAGCCTGTACCAGGACAGGGGGGCTCAGCCCCAGCATTTT.

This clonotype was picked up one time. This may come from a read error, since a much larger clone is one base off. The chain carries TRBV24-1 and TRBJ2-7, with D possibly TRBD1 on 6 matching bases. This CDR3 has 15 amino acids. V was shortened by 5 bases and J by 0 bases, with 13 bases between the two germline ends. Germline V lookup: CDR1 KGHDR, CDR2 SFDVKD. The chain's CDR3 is CATSVGGESSYEQYF. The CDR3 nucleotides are TGTGCCACCAGTGTAGGGGGTGAGAGCTCCTACGAGCAGTACTTC.

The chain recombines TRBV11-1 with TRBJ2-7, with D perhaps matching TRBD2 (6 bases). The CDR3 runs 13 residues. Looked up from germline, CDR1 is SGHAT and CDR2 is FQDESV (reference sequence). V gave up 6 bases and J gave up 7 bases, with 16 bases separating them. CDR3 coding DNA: TGTGCCAGCAGGAGGGGCGCGGGAAATGAGCAGTACTTC. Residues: CASRRGAGNEQYF.

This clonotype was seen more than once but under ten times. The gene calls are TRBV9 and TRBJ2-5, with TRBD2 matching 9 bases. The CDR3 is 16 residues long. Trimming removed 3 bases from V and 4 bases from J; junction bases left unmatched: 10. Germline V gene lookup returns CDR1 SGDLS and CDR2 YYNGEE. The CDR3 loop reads CASSAAGTSFGETQYF. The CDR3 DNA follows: TGTGCCAGCAGCGCCGCCGGGACTAGCTTTGGAGAGACCCAGTACTTC.

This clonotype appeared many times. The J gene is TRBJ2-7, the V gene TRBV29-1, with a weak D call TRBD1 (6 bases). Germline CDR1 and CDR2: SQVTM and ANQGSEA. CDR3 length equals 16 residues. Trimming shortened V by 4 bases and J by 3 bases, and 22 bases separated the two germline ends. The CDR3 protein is CSVGTGDILRIYEQYF. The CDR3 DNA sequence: TGCAGCGTTGGGACCGGGGACATCCTGCGGATCTACGAGCAGTACTTC.

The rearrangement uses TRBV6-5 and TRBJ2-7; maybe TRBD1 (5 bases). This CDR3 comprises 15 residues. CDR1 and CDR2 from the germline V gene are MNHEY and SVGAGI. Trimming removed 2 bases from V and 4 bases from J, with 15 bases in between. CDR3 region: CASSYPRVRYYEQYF. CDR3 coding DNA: TGTGCCAGCAGTTACCCCAGGGTGAGATATTACGAGCAGTACTTC.

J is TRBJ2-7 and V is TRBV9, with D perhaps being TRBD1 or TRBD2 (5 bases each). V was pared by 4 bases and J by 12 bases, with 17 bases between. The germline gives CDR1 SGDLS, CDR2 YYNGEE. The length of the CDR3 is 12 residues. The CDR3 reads CASSPIRDRTYF. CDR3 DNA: TGTGCCAGCAGCCCGATCCGGGACCGCACGTACTTC. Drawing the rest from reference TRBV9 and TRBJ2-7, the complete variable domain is DSGVTQTPKHLITATGQRVTLRCSPRSGDLSVYWYQQSLDQGLQFLIQYYNGEERAKGNILERFSAQQFPDLHSELNLSSLELGDSALYFCASSPIRDRTYFGPGTRLTVT.

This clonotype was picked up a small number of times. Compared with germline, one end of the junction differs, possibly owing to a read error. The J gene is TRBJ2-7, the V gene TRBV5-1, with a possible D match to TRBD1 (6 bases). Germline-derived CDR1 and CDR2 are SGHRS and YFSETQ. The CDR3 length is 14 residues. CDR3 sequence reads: CASSRRDNSYEQYF. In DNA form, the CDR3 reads TGTGCCAGCAGCCGCAGGGACAACTCCTACGAGCAGTACTTC.

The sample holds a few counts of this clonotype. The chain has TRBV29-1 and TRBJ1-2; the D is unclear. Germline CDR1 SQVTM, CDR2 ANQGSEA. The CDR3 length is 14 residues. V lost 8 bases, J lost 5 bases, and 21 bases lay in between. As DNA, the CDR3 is TGCAGCACCCCCACCCCGGCAGGAGATTATGGCTACACCTTC. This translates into CSTPTPAGDYGYTF.

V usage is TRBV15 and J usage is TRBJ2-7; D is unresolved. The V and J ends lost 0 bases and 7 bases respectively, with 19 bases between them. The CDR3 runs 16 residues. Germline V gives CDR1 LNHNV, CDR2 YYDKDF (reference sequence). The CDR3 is CATSRDSVGSYNEQYF. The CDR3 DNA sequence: TGTGCCACCAGCAGAGATTCGGTGGGCAGTTACAATGAGCAGTACTTC.

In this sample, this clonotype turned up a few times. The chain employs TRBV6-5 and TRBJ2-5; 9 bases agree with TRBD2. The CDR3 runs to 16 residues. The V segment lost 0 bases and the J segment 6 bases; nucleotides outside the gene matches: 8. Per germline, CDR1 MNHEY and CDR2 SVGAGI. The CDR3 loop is CASSYSLLAGTKTQYF. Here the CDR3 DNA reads TGTGCCAGCAGTTACTCCCTCCTAGCGGGAACCAAGACCCAGTACTTC.

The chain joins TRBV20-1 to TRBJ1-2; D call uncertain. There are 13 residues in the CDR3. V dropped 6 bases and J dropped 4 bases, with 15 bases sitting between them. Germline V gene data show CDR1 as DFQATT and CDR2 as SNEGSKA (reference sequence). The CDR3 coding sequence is TGCAGTGCCCTCCCCGCAGGATGCTATGGCTACACCTTC. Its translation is CSALPAGCYGYTF.

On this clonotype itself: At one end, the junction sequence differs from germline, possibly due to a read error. The CDR3 sequence: CASSGGMEADF. The CDR3, as DNA: TGTGCCAGTAGTGGGGGGATGGAGGCTGATTTT. The gene calls are TRBV19 and TRBJ1-1; TRBD1 might be the D (5 bases). Germline assignment: CDR1 LNHDA and CDR2 SQIVND (reference sequence). The CDR3 is 11 amino acids.

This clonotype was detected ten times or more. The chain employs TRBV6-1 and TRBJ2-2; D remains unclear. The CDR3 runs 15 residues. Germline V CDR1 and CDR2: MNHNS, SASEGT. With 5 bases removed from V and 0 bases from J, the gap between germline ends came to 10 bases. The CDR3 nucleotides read TGTGCCAGCAGTCCTTCGTACGCGAACACCGGGGAGCTGTTTTTT. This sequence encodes CASSPSYANTGELFF.

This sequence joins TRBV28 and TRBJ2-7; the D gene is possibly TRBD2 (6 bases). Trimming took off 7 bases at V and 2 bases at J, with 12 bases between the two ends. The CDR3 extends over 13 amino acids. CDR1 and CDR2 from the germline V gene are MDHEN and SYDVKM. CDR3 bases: TGTGCCAGCACGAAGCGGGCCGCCTACGAGCAGTACTTC. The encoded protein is CASTKRAAYEQYF.

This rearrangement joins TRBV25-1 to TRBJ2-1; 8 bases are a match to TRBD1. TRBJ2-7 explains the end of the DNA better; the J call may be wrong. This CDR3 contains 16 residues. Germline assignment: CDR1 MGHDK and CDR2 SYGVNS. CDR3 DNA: TGTGCCAGCAGTGAGGGACAGGTCGGACCCTACAATGAGCAGTACTTC. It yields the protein CASSEGQVGPYNEQYF.

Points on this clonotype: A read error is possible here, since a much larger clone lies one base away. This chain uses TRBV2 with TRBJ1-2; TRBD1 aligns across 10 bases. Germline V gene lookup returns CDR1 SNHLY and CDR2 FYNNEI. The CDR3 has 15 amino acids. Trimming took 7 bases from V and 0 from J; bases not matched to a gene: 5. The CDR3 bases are TGTGCCAGCACTAGGGACAGGGGCCCTAACTATGGCTACACCTTC. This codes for CASTRDRGPNYGYTF.

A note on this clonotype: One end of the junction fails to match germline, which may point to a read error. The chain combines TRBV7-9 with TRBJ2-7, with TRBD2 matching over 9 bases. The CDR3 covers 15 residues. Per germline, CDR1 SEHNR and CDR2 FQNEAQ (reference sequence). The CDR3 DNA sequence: TGCGCCAGCAGCCAGGTTCTAGCGGGACTCTACGAGCAGTACTTC. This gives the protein CASSQVLAGLYEQYF.

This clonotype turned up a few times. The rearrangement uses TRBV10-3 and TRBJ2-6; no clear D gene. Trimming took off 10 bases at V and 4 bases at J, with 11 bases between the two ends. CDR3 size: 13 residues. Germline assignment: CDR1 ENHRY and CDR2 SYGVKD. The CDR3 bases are TGTGCCAGCACCCGGCCAGGGGCCAACGTCCTGACTTTC. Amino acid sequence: CASTRPGANVLTF.